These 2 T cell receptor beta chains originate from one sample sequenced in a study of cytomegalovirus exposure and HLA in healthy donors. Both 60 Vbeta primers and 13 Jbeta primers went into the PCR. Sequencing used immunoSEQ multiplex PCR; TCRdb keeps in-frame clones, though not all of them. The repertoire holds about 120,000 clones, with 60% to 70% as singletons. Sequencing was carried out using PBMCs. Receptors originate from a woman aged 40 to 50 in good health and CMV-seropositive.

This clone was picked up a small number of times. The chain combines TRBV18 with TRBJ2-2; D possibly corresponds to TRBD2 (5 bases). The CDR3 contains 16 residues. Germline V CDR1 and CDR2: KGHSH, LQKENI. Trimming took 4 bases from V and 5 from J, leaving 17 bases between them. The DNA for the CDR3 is TGTGCCAGCTCACTGACTACCGGGTCCAAGACCGGGGAGCTGTTTTTT. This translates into CASSLTTGSKTGELFF.

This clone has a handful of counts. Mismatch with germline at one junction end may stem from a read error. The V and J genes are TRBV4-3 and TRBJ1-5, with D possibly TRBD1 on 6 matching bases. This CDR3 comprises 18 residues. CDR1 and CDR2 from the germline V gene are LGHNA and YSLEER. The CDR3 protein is CASSQDFGGAEGKQPQHF. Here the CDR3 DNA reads TGCGCCAGCAGCCAAGATTTTGGGGGGGCGGAAGGCAAGCAGCCCCAGCATTTT.